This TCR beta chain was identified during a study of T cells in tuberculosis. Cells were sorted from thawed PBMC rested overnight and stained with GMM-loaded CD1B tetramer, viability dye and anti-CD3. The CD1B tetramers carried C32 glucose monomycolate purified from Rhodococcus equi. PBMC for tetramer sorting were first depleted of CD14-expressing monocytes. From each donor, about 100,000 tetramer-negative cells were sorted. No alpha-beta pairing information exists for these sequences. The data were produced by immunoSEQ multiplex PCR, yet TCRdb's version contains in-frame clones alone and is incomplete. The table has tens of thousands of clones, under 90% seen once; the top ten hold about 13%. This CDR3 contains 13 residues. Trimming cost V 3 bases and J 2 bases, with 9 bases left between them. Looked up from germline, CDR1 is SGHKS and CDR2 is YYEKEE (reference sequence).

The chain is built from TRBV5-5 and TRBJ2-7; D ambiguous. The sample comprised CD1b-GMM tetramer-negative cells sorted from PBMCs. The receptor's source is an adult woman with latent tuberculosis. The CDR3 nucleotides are TGTGCCAGCAGCTCCCCTCCTACCTACGAGCAGTACTTC. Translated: CASSSPPTYEQYF.